This T cell receptor beta chain derives from a study of vaccination effects on CD4 cells after COVID-19. Looking at the study overall: Two doses of either BNT162b2 or mRNA-1273 were given to each participant.

Antigen-specific CD4+ T cells were expanded (with viral peptide pools) by the ViraFEST assay ahead of sequencing. After less than 11 days in culture, the CD4+ T cells were isolated. Recipients of the vaccine had no prior SARS-CoV-2 infection and negative nucleocapsid antibodies. This clone appeared a few times. Antigen: not known. With 6 bases removed from V and 4 bases from J, the gap between germline ends came to 12 bases. The CDR3 is made up of 13 amino acids. From germline, CDR1 is SNHLY and CDR2 FYNNEI. Some clones are missing from TCRdb's copy, which holds only in-frame ones; the method was immunoSEQ multiplex PCR. The sample consists of about 73,000 clones, over 70% of them appearing once.

Sequencing was performed on CD4+ T cells from PBMCs cultured with SARS-CoV-2 spike peptides, taken before COVID-19 vaccination. This clonotype was sampled from a human donor who received a COVID-19 vaccine. The chain employs TRBV2 and TRBJ1-2; D is unresolved. The CDR3 nucleotides are TGTGCCAGCAGGCCCATAATAAGCTATGGCTACACCTTC. Its protein is CASRPIISYGYTF.